What follows describes a single T cell receptor (beta chain). The source material, RNA transcripts, was used to amplify TCR beta CDR3 regions. TCR CDR3 regions were first amplified by RT-PCR with HTBI primers. TCRdb passed the multiplex PCR reads through MiXCR, listing each CDR3 protein once. The sample has some 360,000 distinct CDR3 sequences, around 13% seen once. Hyperthyroidism had been newly diagnosed in patients aged 18 to 65, and its duration was under 2 months. This record belongs to a study of T cells in Graves' hyperthyroidism and ophthalmopathy. The sequence was collected from a woman aged 55-75 years with Graves' hyperthyroidism. Input material: blood.

The CDR3 region has the DNA TGTGCCACCAGTGATCCGGGGGACAGGGGCTCCGATGAGCAGTTCTTC. It is translated as CATSDPGDRGSDEQFF. The V call is TRBV24-1, the J call TRBJ2-1, with TRBD1 matching over 10 bases. Germline V gives CDR1 KGHDR, CDR2 SFDVKD. After removal of 3 bases from V and 8 bases from J, the junction contained 9 bases not matched to a gene. CDR3 size: 16 residues.